The 7 T cell receptor beta chains reported below all come from one sample, sequenced in a study of regulatory T cells in long-lasting Graves disease. To make TCR beta libraries, researchers used iRepertoire HTBI primers and Arm-PCR of CDR3 regions. MiXCR, run by TCRdb on the multiplex PCR reads, gives a single entry per CDR3 protein. The sample gives hundreds of thousands of distinct CDR3 sequences, less than 25% of which show up once; 6.5% to 8% is in the top ten. Time point indicated: persistent/refractory GD, antithyroid drugs over 5 years with positive TRAb. Extracted RNA from PBMCs served as the source of the TCR library. Source: peripheral blood mononuclear cells (PBMCs), taken when the disease was refractory, from a patient treated with antithyroid drugs. All receptors come from a female donor with Graves disease.

The chain combines TRBV6-2 or TRBV6-3 with TRBJ2-2; D is possibly TRBD2 (7 bases). CDR3 length: 18 residues. The germline CDR1 and CDR2 sequences are MNHEY and SVGEGT. V was clipped by 0 bases and J by 2 bases, with 16 bases between them. CDR3 nucleotide sequence: TGTGCCAGCAGTTACTCGATAGCGTCGGGGGGCAACACCGGGGAGCTGTTTTTT. This encodes CASSYSIASGGNTGELFF.

The J gene is TRBJ1-1, the V gene TRBV9, with D uncertain. The CDR3 length is 14 residues. Trimming left V 4 bases short and J 1 base short, with 11 bases between. The germline CDR1 and CDR2 sequences are SGDLS and YYNGEE. Here the CDR3 DNA reads TGTGCCAGCAGCCCTTACGACACGAACACTGAAGCTTTCTTT. The encoded protein is CASSPYDTNTEAFF.

Many counts were recorded for this clonotype. This chain connects TRBV13 to TRBJ1-1, with D tentatively TRBD1 (6 bases). The CDR3 has 16 amino acids. Germline loops: CDR1 PRHDT, CDR2 FYEKMQ (reference sequence). Trimming pared 3 bases from V and 4 bases from J, leaving 18 bases between. Written as DNA, the CDR3 is TGTGCCAGCAGCTTCGGGGGGCGAAGTGGAGGCACTGAAGCTTTCTTT. Translating it yields CASSFGGRSGGTEAFF.

The chain links TRBV20-1 to TRBJ1-2; D not certain. CDR3 size: 8 residues. Germline values: CDR1 DFQATT, CDR2 SNEGSKA (reference sequence). The V end lost 7 bases, the J end lost 8 bases, and 5 bases lay between the germline ends. This chain's CDR3 is CSDNGYTF. The CDR3 coding sequence is TGCAGTGACAACGGCTACACCTTC.

The sample holds many counts of this clonotype. This rearrangement joins TRBV28 to TRBJ1-6; 9 positions agree with TRBD1. CDR1 is MDHEN, CDR2 SYDVKM, per germline. The CDR3 loop spans 14 amino acids. V shed 6 bases and J 7 bases; nucleotides not matched to a gene: 4. The chain's CDR3 is CASRTGTGNSPLHF. The CDR3 coding sequence is TGTGCCAGCAGGACCGGGACAGGGAATTCACCCCTCCACTTT.

This chain connects TRBV7-2 to TRBJ2-2; D is perhaps TRBD2 (5 bases). The V end was cut by 5 bases, the J end by 5 bases, with 21 bases between. Germline loops: CDR1 SGHTA, CDR2 FQGNSA. This CDR3 contains 17 residues. The CDR3 sequence: CASSLYEGGQGTGELFF. The CDR3 coding sequence is TGTGCCAGCAGCCTATACGAGGGTGGGCAAGGGACCGGGGAGCTGTTTTTT.

The V gene is TRBV14, the J gene TRBJ1-2; D is uncertain. CDR1 is SGHDN and CDR2 is FVKESK in the germline V gene. Trimming shortened V by 1 base and J by 5 bases, and 14 bases separated the two germline ends. The CDR3 consists of 15 residues. The CDR3 bases are TGTGCCAGCAGCCAAGGCCCGGGCGCCGGATATGGCTACACCTTC. It translates to CASSQGPGAGYGYTF.